Listed below are T cell receptor beta chains from one sample, sequenced in a study of shared clonotypes between healthy human individuals. Clones were sequenced by immunoSEQ multiplex PCR, and TCRdb holds only the in-frame ones, with some missing. The sample shows about 600,000 clones, around three quarters of them seen only once. The sample comprised PBMCs. The receptors were sampled from a middle-aged woman in good health. Some clones in this sample may be carry-over from other donors' samples. CDR3s include the opening cysteine and the closing phenylalanine or tryptophan. A D gene is named only where the DNA matches it firmly. The size of a clone is reported for some rows only, either as once, few or many, or as a class for expanded clones.

>TRBV28|TRBD1|TRBJ2-7|NA
CASIPAGTAYEQYF
TGTGCCAGCATCCCCGCCGGGACAGCCTACGAGCAGTACTTC
>TRBV30|TRBD2|TRBJ2-1|NA
CAWSRLTSGNNEQFF
TGTGCCTGGAGTAGGTTGACTAGCGGCAACAATGAGCAGTTCTTC
>TRBV7-9|NA|TRBJ2-7|NA
CASSFGGAGYEQYF
TGTGCCAGCAGCTTTGGAGGGGCCGGGTACGAGCAGTACTTC
>TRBV7-2|NA|TRBJ2-5|NA
CASSHRSITGKDRETQYF
TGTGCCAGCAGCCACCGATCGATAACAGGGAAAGATCGGGAGACCCAGTACTTC
>TRBV7-3|NA|TRBJ2-2|NA
CASSPIPGQPGKGYTGELFF
TGTGCCAGCAGCCCCATCCCGGGCCAGCCGGGGAAAGGGTACACCGGGGAGCTGTTTTTT
>TRBV18|TRBD1|TRBJ2-7|NA
CASSRLWGQGDYEQYF
TGTGCCAGCTCACGATTATGGGGACAGGGAGATTACGAGCAGTACTTC
>TRBV7-9|TRBD1|TRBJ2-7|NA
CASSLGGQDPYEQYF
TGTGCCAGCAGCTTAGGAGGACAGGACCCCTACGAGCAGTACTTC
>TRBV27|TRBD1|TRBJ2-7|NA
CASSMTGYEQYF
TGTGCCAGCAGTATGACAGGGTACGAGCAGTACTTC
>TRBV2|TRBD2|TRBJ2-7|NA
CASSILAGPYEQYF
TGTGCCAGCAGTATACTAGCGGGACCCTACGAGCAGTACTTC
>TRBV10-3|NA|TRBJ2-7|NA
CAISESRQGGSYEQYF
TGTGCCATCAGTGAGTCGAGGCAGGGAGGTTCCTACGAGCAGTACTTC
>TRBV9|NA|TRBJ2-7|NA
CASSVGPFREEQYF
TGTGCCAGCAGCGTGGGTCCGTTTAGGGAAGAGCAGTACTTC
>TRBV4-1|NA|TRBJ2-4|NA
CASSQGGFAGTAKNIQYF
TGCGCCAGCAGCCAAGGGGGTTTTGCGGGGACTGCCAAAAACATTCAGTACTTC
>TRBV11-3|TRBD1|TRBJ1-1|many
CASSRGTGGPMNTEAFF
TGTGCCAGCAGCCGCGGGACAGGTGGGCCCATGAACACTGAAGCTTTCTTT
>TRBV7-9|TRBD2|TRBJ2-7|once
CASSLGLAGPTYEQYF
TGTGCCAGCAGCTTGGGACTAGCGGGACCTACCTACGAGCAGTACTTC
>TRBV9|NA|TRBJ2-7|few
CASSPLRDFVSSYEQYF
TGTGCCAGCAGCCCCCTCCGGGACTTTGTTAGCTCCTACGAGCAGTACTTC
>TRBV2|NA|TRBJ2-3|few
CASGFGGVSTDTQYF
TGTGCCAGCGGGTTTGGAGGGGTCAGCACAGATACGCAGTATTTT
>TRBV7-2|NA|TRBJ1-5|NA
CASTSSNQPQHF
TGTGCCAGCACCTCTTCCAATCAGCCCCAGCATTTT
>TRBV30|NA|TRBJ1-4|NA
CAWSVGARGYEKLFF
TGTGCCTGGAGCGTCGGAGCCCGGGGGTATGAAAAACTGTTTTTT
>TRBV11-3|TRBD2|TRBJ2-1|NA
CASSRTSVSYNEQFF
TGTGCCAGCAGCCGGACTAGCGTTTCCTACAATGAGCAGTTCTTC
>TRBV28|TRBD1|TRBJ1-2|NA
CASRKGGADGYTF
TGTGCCAGCAGAAAAGGGGGCGCGGATGGCTACACCTTC
>TRBV5-1|TRBD2|TRBJ2-1|few
CASSYIAGGNNEQFF
TGCGCCAGCAGCTATATAGCGGGGGGGAACAATGAGCAGTTCTTC
>TRBV5-1|NA|TRBJ2-3|NA
CASRDPRQGTDTQYF
TGCGCCAGCAGGGACCCGAGACAGGGCACAGATACGCAGTATTTT
>TRBV18|NA|TRBJ2-7|NA
CASSPARGEQYF
TGTGCCAGCTCACCAGCCAGGGGCGAGCAGTACTTC
>TRBV28|TRBD1|TRBJ2-7|NA
CASRTPTGANEQYF
TGTGCCAGCAGAACCCCGACAGGGGCGAACGAGCAGTACTTC
>TRBV11-2|TRBD2|TRBJ2-7|NA
CASSLALAGGTYEQYF
TGTGCCAGCAGCTTAGCACTAGCGGGAGGCACCTACGAGCAGTACTTC